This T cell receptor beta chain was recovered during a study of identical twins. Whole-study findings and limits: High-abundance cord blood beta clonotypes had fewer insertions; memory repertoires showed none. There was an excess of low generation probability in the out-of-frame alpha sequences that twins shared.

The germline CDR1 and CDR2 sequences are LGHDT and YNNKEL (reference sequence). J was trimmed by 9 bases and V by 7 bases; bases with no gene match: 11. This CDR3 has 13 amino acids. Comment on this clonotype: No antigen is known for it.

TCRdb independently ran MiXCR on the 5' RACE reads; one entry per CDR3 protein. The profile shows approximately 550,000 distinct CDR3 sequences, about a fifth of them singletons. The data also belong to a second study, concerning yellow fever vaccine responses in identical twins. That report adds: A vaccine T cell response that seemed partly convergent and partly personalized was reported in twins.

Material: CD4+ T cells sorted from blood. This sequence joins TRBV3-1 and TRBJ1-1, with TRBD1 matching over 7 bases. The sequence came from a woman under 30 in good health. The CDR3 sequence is CASTTGATGKAFF. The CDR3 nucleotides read TGTGCCAGCACCACTGGTGCGACAGGGAAAGCTTTCTTT.